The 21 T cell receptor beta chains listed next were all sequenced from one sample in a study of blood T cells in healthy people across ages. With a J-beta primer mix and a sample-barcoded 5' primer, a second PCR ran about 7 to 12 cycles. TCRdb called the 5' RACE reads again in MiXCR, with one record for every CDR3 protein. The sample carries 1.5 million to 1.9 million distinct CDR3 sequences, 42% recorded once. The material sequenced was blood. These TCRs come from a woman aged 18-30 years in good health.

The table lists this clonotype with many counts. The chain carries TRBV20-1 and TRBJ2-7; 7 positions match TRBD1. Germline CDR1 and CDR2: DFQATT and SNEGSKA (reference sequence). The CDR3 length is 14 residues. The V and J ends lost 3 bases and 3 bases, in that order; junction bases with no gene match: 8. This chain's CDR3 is CSASAGDRDYEQYF. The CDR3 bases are TGCAGTGCTAGCGCCGGGGACAGAGACTACGAGCAGTACTTC.

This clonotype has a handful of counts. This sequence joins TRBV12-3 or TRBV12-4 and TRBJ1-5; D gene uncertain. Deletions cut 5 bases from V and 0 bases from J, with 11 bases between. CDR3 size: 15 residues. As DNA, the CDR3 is TGTGCCAGCAGTCCCCAGGCAGGTAGCAATCAGCCCCAGCATTTT. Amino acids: CASSPQAGSNQPQHF.

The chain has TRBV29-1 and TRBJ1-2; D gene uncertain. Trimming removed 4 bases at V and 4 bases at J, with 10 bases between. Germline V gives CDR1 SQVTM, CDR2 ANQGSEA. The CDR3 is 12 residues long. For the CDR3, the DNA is TGCAGCGTTGGACCAGGACCCTATGGCTACACCTTC. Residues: CSVGPGPYGYTF.

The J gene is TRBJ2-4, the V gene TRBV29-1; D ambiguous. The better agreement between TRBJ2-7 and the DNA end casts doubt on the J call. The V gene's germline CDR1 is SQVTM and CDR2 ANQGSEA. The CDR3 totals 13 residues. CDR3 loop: CSVSGVGSYEQYF. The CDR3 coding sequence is TGCAGCGTTTCTGGGGTTGGCTCTTACGAGCAGTACTTC.

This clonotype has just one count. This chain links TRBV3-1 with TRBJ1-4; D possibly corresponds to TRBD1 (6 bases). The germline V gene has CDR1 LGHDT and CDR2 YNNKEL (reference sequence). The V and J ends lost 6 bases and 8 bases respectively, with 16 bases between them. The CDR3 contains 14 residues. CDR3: CASRRVGGEEKLFF. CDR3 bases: TGTGCCAGCAGGCGCGTAGGGGGGGAAGAAAAACTGTTTTTT.

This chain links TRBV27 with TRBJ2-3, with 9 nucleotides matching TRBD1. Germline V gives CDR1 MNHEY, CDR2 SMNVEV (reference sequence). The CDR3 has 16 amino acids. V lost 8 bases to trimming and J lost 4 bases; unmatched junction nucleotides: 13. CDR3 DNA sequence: TGTGCCAGCGGCTACCTCGGGACAGGGACTCCAGATACGCAGTATTTT. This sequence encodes CASGYLGTGTPDTQYF.

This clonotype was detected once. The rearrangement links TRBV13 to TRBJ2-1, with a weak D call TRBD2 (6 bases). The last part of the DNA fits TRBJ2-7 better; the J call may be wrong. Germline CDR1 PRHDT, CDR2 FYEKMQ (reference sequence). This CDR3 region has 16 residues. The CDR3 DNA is TGTGCCAGCAGCTTGGCTAGCGACTACTCCTACAATGAGCAGTACTTC. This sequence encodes CASSLASDYSYNEQYF.

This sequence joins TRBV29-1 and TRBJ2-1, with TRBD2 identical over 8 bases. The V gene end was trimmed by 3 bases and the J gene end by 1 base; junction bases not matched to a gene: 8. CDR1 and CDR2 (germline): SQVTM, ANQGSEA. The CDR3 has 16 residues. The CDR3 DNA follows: TGCAGCGTTGACCCTGTGCGCGGGGGGTCCTACAATGAGCAGTTCTTC. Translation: CSVDPVRGGSYNEQFF.

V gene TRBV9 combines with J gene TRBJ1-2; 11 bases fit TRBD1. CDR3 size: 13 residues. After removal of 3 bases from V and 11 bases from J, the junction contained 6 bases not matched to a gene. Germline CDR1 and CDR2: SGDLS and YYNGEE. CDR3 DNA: TGTGCCAGCAGCGATGGGACAGGGGGGATGTACACCTTC. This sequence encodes CASSDGTGGMYTF.

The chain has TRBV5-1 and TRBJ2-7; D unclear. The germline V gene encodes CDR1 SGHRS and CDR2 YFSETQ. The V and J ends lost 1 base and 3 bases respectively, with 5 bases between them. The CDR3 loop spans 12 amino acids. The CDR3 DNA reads TGCGCCAGCAGCTTGAAAGACTACGAGCAGTACTTC. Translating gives CASSLKDYEQYF.

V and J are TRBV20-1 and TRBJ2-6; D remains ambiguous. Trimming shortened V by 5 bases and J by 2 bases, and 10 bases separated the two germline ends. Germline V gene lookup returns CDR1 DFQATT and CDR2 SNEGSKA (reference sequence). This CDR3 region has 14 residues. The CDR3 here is CSAEPETGANVLTF. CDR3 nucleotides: TGCAGTGCTGAGCCGGAGACTGGGGCCAACGTCCTGACTTTC.

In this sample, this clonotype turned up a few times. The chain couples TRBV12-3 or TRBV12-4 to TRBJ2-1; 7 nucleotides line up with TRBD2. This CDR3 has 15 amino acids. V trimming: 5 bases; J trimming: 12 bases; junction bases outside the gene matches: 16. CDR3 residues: CASSATGTTTRGQFF. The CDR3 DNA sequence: TGTGCCAGCAGTGCTACCGGGACTACCACGAGGGGGCAGTTCTTC.

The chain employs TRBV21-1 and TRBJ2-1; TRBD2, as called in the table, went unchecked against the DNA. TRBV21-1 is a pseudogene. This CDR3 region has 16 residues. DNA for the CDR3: TGTGCCAGCAGCAAACTAAGCGGAGGCCCTTACAATGAGCAGTTCTTC. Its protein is CASSKLSGGPYNEQFF.

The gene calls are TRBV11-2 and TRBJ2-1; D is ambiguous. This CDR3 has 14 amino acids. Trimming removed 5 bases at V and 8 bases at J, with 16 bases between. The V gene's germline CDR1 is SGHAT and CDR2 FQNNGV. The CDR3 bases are TGTGCCAGCAGCGACGGGTCTAATGGCTATGAGCAGTTCTTC. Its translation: CASSDGSNGYEQFF.

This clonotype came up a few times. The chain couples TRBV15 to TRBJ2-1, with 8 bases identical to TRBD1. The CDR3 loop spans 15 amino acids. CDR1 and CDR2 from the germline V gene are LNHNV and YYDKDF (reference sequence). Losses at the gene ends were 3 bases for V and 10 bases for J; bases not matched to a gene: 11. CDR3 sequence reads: CATSSERTGKDEQFF. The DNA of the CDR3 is TGTGCCACCAGCAGCGAAAGGACAGGGAAGGACGAGCAGTTCTTC.

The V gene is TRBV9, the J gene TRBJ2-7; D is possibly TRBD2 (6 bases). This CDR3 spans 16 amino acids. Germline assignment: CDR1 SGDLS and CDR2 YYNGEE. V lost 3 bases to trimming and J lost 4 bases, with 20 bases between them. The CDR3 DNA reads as TGTGCCAGCAGCGACCACGCGGGACTTGTTCCATACGAGCAGTACTTC. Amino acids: CASSDHAGLVPYEQYF.

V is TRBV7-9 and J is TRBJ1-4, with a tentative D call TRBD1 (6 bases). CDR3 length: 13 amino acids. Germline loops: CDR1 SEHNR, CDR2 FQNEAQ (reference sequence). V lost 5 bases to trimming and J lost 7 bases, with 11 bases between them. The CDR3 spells CASSAGQSEKLFF. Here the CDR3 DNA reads TGTGCCAGCAGCGCCGGACAGTCTGAAAAACTGTTTTTT.

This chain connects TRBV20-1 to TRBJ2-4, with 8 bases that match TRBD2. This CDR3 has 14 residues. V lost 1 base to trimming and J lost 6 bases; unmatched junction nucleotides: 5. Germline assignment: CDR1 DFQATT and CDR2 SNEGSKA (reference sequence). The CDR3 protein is CSARVGSGVNIQYF. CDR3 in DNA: TGCAGTGCTAGAGTTGGTAGCGGGGTAAACATTCAGTACTTC.

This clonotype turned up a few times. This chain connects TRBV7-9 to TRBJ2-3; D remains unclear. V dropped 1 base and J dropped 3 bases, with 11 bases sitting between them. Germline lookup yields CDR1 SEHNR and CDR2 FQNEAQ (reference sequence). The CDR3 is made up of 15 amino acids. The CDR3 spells CASSLVLQLTDTQYF. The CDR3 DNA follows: TGTGCCAGCAGCTTAGTTCTTCAGCTTACAGATACGCAGTATTTT.

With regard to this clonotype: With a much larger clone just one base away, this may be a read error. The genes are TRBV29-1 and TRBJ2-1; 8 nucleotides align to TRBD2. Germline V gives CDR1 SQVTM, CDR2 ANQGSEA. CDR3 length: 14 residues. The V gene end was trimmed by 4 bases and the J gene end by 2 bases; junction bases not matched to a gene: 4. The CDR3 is CSVGGGGPYNEQFF. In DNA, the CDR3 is TGCAGCGTTGGAGGCGGGGGGCCCTACAATGAGCAGTTCTTC.

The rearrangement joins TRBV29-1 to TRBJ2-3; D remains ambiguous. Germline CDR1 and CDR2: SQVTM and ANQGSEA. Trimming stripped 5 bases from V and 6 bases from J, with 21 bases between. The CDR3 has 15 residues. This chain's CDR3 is CSVRKASTNQDTQYF. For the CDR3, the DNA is TGCAGCGTTCGGAAAGCGTCTACCAATCAGGATACGCAGTATTTT.